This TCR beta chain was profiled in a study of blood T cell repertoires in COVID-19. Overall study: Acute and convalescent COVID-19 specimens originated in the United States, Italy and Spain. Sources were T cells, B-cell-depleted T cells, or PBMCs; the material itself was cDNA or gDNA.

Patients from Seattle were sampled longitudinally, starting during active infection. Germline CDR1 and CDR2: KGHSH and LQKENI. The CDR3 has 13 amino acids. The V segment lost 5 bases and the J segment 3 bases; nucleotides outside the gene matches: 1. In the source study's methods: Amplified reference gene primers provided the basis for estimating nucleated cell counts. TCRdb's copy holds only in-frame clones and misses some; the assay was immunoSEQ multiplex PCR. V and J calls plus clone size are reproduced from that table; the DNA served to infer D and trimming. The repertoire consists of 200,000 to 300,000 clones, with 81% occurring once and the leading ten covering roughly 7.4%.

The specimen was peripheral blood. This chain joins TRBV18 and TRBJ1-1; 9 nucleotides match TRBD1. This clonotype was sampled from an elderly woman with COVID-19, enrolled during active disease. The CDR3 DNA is TGTGCCAGCTCATGGGACAGGGACACTGAAGCTTTCTTT. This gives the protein CASSWDRDTEAFF.